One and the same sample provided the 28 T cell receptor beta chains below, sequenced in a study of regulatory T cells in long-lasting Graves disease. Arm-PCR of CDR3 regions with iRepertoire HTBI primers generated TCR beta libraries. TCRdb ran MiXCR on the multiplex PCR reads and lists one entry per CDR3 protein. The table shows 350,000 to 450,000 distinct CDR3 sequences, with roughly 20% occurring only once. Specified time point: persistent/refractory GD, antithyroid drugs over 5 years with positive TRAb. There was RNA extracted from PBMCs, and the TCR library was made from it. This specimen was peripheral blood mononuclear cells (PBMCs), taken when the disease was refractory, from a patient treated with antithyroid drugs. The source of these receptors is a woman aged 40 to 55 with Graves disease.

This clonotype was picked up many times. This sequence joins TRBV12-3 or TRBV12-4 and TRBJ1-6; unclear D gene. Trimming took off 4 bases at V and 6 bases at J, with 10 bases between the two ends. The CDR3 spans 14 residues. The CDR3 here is CASSSTQFNSPLHF. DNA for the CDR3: TGTGCCAGCAGTTCCACACAGTTTAATTCACCCCTCCACTTT.

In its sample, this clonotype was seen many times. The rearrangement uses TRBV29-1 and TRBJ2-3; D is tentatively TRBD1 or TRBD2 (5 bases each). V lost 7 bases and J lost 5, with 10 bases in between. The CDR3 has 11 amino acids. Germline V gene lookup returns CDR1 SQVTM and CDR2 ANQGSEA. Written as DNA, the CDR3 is TGCAGCGCCAGTGGGGGAGATACGCAGTATTTT. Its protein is CSASGGDTQYF.

In DNA, the CDR3 is TGTGCCAGCAGTCACAAGGGACAAGAAGCTTTCTTT. Amino acids: CASSHKGQEAFF. This chain joins TRBV6-1 and TRBJ1-1; possible D gene TRBD1, 6 bases. V was shortened by 5 bases and J by 8 bases, with 12 bases between the two germline ends. CDR1 and CDR2 (germline): MNHNS, SASEGT. The CDR3 has 12 residues.

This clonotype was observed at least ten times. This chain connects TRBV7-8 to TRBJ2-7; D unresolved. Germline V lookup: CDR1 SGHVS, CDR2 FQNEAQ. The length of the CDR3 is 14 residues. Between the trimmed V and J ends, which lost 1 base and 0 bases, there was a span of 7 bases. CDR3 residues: CASSLDSPSYEQYF. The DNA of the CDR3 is TGTGCCAGCAGCTTAGATTCTCCCTCCTACGAGCAGTACTTC.

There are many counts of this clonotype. The CDR3 bases are TGTGCCAGCATTCCAGGACTAGCGGGGACCTACGAGCAGTACTTC. The encoded protein is CASIPGLAGTYEQYF. This chain links TRBV6-1 with TRBJ2-7; the match to TRBD2 covers 12 bases. Losses at the gene ends were 7 bases for V and 2 bases for J; bases not matched to a gene: 6. This CDR3 has 15 residues. Germline V gene data show CDR1 as MNHNS and CDR2 as SASEGT.

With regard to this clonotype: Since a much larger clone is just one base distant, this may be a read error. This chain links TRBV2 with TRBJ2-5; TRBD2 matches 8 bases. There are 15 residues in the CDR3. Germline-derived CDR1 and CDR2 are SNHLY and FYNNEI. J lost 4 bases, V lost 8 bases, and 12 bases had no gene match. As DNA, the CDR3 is TGTGCCAGCGGTTGGAGCGGGGGCTCCGGAGAGACCCAGTACTTC. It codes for CASGWSGGSGETQYF.

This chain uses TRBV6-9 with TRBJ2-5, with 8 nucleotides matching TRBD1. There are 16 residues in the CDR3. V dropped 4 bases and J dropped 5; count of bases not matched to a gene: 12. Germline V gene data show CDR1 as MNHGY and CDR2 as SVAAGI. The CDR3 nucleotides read TGTGCCAGCAGTTGGTTAGCGTCAGGGGGCTGGGAGACCCAGTACTTC. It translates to CASSWLASGGWETQYF.

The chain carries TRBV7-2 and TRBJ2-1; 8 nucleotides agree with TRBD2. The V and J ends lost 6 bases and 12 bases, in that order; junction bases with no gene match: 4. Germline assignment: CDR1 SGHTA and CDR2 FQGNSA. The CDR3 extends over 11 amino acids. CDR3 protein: CASSLSGMQFF. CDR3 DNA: TGTGCCAGCAGTCTTAGCGGGATGCAGTTCTTC.

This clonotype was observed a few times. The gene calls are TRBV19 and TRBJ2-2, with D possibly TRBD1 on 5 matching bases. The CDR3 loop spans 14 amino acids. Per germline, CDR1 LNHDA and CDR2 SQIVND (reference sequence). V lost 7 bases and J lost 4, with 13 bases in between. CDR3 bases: TGTGCCAGTAAATGGACACGGACCACCGGGGAGCTGTTTTTT. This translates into CASKWTRTTGELFF.

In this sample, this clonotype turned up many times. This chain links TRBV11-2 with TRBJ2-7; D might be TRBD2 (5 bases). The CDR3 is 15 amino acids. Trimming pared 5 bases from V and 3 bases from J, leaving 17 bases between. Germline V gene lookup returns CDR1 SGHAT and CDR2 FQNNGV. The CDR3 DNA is TGTGCCAGCAGCCGTAGCGAAGACCTCCTCTACGAGCAGTACTTC. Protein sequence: CASSRSEDLLYEQYF.

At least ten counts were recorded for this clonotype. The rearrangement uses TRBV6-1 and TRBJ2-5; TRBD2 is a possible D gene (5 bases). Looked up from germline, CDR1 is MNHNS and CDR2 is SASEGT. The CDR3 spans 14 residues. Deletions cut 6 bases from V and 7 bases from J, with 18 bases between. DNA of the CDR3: TGTGCCAGCAGCCCCCCAACTAGGACGGGGACCCAGTACTTC. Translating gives CASSPPTRTGTQYF.

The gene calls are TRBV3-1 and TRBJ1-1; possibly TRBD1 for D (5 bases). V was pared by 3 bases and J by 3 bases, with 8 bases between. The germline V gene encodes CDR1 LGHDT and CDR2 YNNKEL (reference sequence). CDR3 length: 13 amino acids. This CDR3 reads CASSHPGDTEAFF. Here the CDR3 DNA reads TGTGCCAGCAGCCATCCGGGGGACACTGAAGCTTTCTTT.

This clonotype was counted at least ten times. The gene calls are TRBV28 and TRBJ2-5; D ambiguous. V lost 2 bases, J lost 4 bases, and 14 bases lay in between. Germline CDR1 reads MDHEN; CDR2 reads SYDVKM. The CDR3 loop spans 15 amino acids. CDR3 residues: CASSLHAWIRETQYF. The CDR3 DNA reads TGTGCCAGCAGTTTACACGCCTGGATTAGAGAGACCCAGTACTTC.

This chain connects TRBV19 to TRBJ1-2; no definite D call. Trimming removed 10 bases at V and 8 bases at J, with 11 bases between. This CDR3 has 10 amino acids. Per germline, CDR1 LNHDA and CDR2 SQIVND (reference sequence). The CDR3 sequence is CATAAGGYTF. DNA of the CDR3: TGTGCCACCGCGGCGGGGGGCTACACCTTC.

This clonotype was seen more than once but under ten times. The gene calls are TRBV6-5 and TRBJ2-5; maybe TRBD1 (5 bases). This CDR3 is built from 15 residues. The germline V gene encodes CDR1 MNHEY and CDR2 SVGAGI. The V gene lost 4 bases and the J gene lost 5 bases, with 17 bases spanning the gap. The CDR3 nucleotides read TGTGCCAGCAGTTCCCATCCCTTGGGGCTGGAGACCCAGTACTTC. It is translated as CASSSHPLGLETQYF.

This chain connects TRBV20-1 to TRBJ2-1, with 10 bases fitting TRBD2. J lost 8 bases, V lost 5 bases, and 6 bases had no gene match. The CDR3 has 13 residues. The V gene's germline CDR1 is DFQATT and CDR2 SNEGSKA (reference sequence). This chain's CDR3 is CSALAGVTDEQFF. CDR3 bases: TGCAGTGCTCTAGCGGGAGTTACCGATGAGCAGTTCTTC.

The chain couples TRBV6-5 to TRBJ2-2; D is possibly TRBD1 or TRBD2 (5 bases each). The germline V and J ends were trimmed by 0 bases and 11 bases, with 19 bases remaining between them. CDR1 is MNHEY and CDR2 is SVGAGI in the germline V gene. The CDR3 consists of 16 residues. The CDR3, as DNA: TGTGCCAGCAGTTACTCTACCGGGGCCAGGCTTTTTGAGCTGTTTTTT. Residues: CASSYSTGARLFELFF.

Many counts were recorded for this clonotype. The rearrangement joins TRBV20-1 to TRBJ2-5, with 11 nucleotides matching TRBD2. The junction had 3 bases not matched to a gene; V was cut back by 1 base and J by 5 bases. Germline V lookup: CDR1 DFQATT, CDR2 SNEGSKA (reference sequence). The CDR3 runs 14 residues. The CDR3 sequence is CSARVAGGLETQYF. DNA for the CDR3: TGCAGTGCTAGAGTAGCGGGAGGGCTGGAGACCCAGTACTTC.

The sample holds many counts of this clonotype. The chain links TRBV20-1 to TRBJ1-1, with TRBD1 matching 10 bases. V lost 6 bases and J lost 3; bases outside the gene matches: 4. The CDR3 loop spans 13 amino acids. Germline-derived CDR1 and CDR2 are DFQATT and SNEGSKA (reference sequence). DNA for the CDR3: TGCAGTGCCAGGACAGGGGGAGACACTGAAGCTTTCTTT. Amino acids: CSARTGGDTEAFF.

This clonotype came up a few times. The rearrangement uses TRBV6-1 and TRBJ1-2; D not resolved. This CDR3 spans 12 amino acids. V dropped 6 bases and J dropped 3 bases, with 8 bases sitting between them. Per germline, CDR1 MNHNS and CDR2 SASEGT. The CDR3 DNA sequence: TGTGCCAGCAGACAGACGCACTATGGCTACACCTTC. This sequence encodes CASRQTHYGYTF.

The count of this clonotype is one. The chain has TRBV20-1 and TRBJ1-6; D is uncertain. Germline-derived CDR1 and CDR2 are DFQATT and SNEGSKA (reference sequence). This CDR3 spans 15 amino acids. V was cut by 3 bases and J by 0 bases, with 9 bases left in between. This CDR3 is CSARVQNSYNSPLHF. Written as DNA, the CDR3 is TGCAGTGCTAGGGTGCAGAACTCCTATAATTCACCCCTCCACTTT.

The CDR3 reads CASSPRGFSYEQYF. CDR3 DNA sequence: TGCGCCAGCAGCCCTCGGGGCTTCTCCTACGAGCAGTACTTC. The rearrangement uses TRBV5-1 and TRBJ2-7, with D perhaps given as TRBD1 or TRBD2 (5 bases each). Trimming removed 4 bases at V and 0 bases at J, with 11 bases between. Germline CDR1 reads SGHRS; CDR2 reads YFSETQ. The CDR3 has 14 amino acids.

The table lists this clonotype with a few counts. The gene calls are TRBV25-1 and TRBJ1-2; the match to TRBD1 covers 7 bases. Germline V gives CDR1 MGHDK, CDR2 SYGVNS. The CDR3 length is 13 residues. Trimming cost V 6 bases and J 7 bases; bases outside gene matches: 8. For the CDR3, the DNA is TGTGCCAGCAGGGCTCAAGGGGGCCTTGGCTACACCTTC. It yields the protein CASRAQGGLGYTF.

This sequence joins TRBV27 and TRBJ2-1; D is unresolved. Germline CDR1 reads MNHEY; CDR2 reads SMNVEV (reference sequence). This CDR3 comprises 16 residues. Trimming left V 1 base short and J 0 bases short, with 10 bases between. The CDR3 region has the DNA TGTGCCAGCAGTTTATGGCCACCGAGCTCCTACAATGAGCAGTTCTTC. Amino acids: CASSLWPPSSYNEQFF.

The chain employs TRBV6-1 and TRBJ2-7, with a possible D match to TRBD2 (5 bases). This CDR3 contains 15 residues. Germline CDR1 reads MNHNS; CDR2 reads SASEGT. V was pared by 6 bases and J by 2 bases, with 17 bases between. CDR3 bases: TGTGCCAGCAGCTCGGACTTTCAAGGGCCCTACGAGCAGTACTTC. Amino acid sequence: CASSSDFQGPYEQYF.

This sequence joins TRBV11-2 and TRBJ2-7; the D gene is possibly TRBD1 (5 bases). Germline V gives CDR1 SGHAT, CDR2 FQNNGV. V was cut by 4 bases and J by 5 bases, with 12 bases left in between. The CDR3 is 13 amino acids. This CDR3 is CASSSDQGNEQYF. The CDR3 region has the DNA TGTGCCAGCAGCTCCGATCAGGGCAACGAGCAGTACTTC.

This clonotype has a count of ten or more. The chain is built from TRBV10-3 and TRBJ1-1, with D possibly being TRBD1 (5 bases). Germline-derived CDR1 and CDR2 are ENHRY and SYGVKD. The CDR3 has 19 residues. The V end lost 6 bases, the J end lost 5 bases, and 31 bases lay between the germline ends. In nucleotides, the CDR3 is TGTGCCATCAGCGATAGGGACCTAAGGGAGAAAGGGGTTTGGACTGAAGCTTTCTTT. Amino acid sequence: CAISDRDLREKGVWTEAFF.

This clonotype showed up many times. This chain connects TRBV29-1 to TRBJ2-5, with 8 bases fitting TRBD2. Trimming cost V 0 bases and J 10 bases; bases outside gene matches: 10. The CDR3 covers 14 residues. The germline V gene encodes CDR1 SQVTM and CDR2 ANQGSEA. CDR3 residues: CSVEDLGLAWSQYF. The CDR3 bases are TGCAGCGTTGAAGATCTCGGACTAGCTTGGAGCCAGTACTTC.